The 20 T cell receptor beta chains below all came from one sample that was sequenced in a study of T cell responses to AZD1222 COVID-19 vaccine. Assay used: immunoSEQ multiplex PCR; TCRdb lists only in-frame clones, some missing. The sample lists some 170,000 clones, about 92% seen once, with 2.5% to 3% in the top ten. The sample consisted of peripheral blood, taken on day 0 of AZD1222 vaccination. The receptors stem from an adult in good health.

The V and J genes are TRBV15 and TRBJ1-4, with TRBD1 matching over 9 bases. Trimming at V came to 2 bases and at J to 7 bases, leaving 8 bases not matched to a gene. CDR3 length: 16 amino acids. Germline values: CDR1 LNHNV, CDR2 YYDKDF (reference sequence). CDR3 sequence reads: CATSRLTGTGPEKLFF. The CDR3, as DNA: TGTGCCACCAGCAGACTTACCGGGACAGGGCCTGAAAAACTGTTTTTT.

The chain carries TRBV7-9 and TRBJ1-2; D gene uncertain. The germline gives CDR1 SEHNR, CDR2 FQNEAQ (reference sequence). V was cut by 5 bases and J by 2 bases, with 24 bases left in between. This CDR3 is 18 amino acids long. In nucleotides, the CDR3 is TGTGCCAGCAGCCATCCTTCGCAACCGAATGTTAAGAACTATGGCTACACCTTC. It is translated as CASSHPSQPNVKNYGYTF.

There are a few counts of this clone. The chain links TRBV27 to TRBJ1-2; 7 bases match TRBD1. V lost 5 bases and J lost 5; bases outside the gene matches: 8. The CDR3 spans 14 residues. The V gene's germline CDR1 is MNHEY and CDR2 SMNVEV (reference sequence). In DNA form, the CDR3 reads TGTGCCAGCAGTGTCGACAGGGCTTCTTATGGCTACACCTTC. The encoded protein is CASSVDRASYGYTF.

The chain joins TRBV6-5 to TRBJ2-3, with 12 bases identical to TRBD2. The V segment lost 6 bases and the J segment 7 bases; nucleotides outside the gene matches: 8. From germline, CDR1 is MNHEY and CDR2 SVGAGI. The CDR3 consists of 15 residues. In nucleotides, the CDR3 is TGTGCCAGCAGCCCGACTAGCGGGAGCGCAAATACGCAGTATTTT. It codes for CASSPTSGSANTQYF.

The rearrangement uses TRBV5-1 and TRBJ2-7; D is undetermined. The germline V and J ends were trimmed by 4 bases and 3 bases, with 14 bases remaining between them. The CDR3 consists of 14 residues. Per germline, CDR1 SGHRS and CDR2 YFSETQ. CDR3 in amino acids: CASSLSATYYEQYF. CDR3 bases: TGCGCCAGCAGCCTAAGCGCAACCTACTACGAGCAGTACTTC.

The chain uses TRBV29-1 and TRBJ1-1, with a tentative D call TRBD1 (5 bases). Germline V gene data show CDR1 as SQVTM and CDR2 as ANQGSEA. This CDR3 has 13 amino acids. V lost 7 bases and J 1 base, leaving 13 bases between the germline ends. In nucleotides, the CDR3 is TGCAGCGCCTCTGTTGGGGCGAACACTGAAGCTTTCTTT. This encodes CSASVGANTEAFF. The variable domain in full, completed from reference TRBV29-1 and TRBJ1-1, reads SAVISQKPSRDICQRGTSLTIQCQVDSQVTMMFWYRQQPGQSLTLIATANQGSEATYESGFVIDKFPISRPNLTFSTLTVSNMSPEDSSIYLCSASVGANTEAFFGQGTRLTVV.

The CDR3 spells CASSTWDSLSEQYF. The CDR3 DNA reads as TGTGCCAGTAGTACCTGGGACTCCCTCTCCGAGCAGTACTTC. The chain joins TRBV19 to TRBJ2-7, with D maybe TRBD2 (6 bases). Germline V CDR1 and CDR2: LNHDA, SQIVND (reference sequence). The CDR3 has 14 residues. Trimming shortened V by 4 bases and J by 6 bases, and 16 bases separated the two germline ends.

This clone was observed a handful of times. This sequence joins TRBV27 and TRBJ1-5, with D possibly matching TRBD1 (5 bases). Per germline, CDR1 MNHEY and CDR2 SMNVEV (reference sequence). V lost 4 bases and J lost 3, with 13 bases in between. The CDR3 runs to 15 residues. CDR3 sequence: CASSSSGPNNQPQHF. As DNA, the CDR3 is TGTGCCAGCAGTTCATCGGGACCGAACAATCAGCCCCAGCATTTT.

This clone came up once. CDR3 sequence: CASSVGLAGYEEQYF. The CDR3 region has the DNA TGTGCCAGCAGCGTAGGGCTAGCGGGATATGAGGAGCAGTACTTC. The chain recombines TRBV9 with TRBJ2-7; 9 nucleotides agree with TRBD2. The ends lost 0 bases at V and 7 bases at J; junction bases unmatched: 8. Germline-derived CDR1 and CDR2 are SGDLS and YYNGEE. The CDR3 is 15 amino acids. Drawing the rest from reference TRBV9 and TRBJ2-7, the complete variable domain is DSGVTQTPKHLITATGQRVTLRCSPRSGDLSVYWYQQSLDQGLQFLIQYYNGEERAKGNILERFSAQQFPDLHSELNLSSLELGDSALYFCASSVGLAGYEEQYFGPGTRLTVT.

This clone showed up just a few times. A junction boundary mismatches the germline segment, possibly from a read error. The chain has TRBV3-1 (or the pseudogene TRBV3-2) and TRBJ1-1; D is unresolved. Germline values: CDR1 LGHDT, CDR2 YNNKEL (reference sequence). The CDR3 loop spans 12 amino acids. The CDR3 loop is CASSQGSLIVVF. CDR3 DNA: TGTGCCAGCAGCCAAGGGTCGCTTATCGTCGTCTTT.

CDR3: CASSLLQMNTGELFF. CDR3 nucleotide sequence: TGTGCCAGCAGCTTACTACAGATGAACACCGGGGAGCTGTTTTTT. V usage is TRBV7-8 and J usage is TRBJ2-2; D is ambiguous. The CDR3 contains 15 residues. V lost 2 bases and J lost 1, with 8 bases in between. From germline, CDR1 is SGHVS and CDR2 FQNEAQ.

The gene calls are TRBV7-8 and TRBJ2-5; perhaps TRBD2 as D (6 bases). Trimming took off 7 bases at V and 5 bases at J, with 17 bases between the two ends. CDR1 and CDR2 (germline): SGHVS, FQNEAQ. CDR3 length: 14 amino acids. The DNA for the CDR3 is TGTGCCAGCACCTCCCCGGGAGAGAAGGAGACCCAGTACTTC. This translates into CASTSPGEKETQYF.

The chain uses TRBV10-3 and TRBJ2-7; possibly TRBD1 for D (6 bases). From germline, CDR1 is ENHRY and CDR2 SYGVKD. The V end lost 7 bases, the J end lost 2 bases, and 12 bases lay between the germline ends. This CDR3 has 13 amino acids. CDR3 region: CAIKSEGAYEQYF. Written as DNA, the CDR3 is TGTGCCATCAAAAGCGAGGGGGCCTACGAGCAGTACTTC.

The CDR3 reads CSVGTVMNTEAFF. The DNA for the CDR3 is TGCAGCGTTGGGACAGTTATGAACACTGAAGCTTTCTTT. The chain is built from TRBV29-1 and TRBJ1-1; perhaps TRBD1 as D (6 bases). The CDR3 length is 13 residues. From germline, CDR1 is SQVTM and CDR2 ANQGSEA. Trimming cost V 4 bases and J 0 bases, with 9 bases left between them.

The V gene is TRBV5-1, the J gene TRBJ2-5; 10 bases fit TRBD2. The V segment lost 2 bases and the J segment 2 bases; nucleotides outside the gene matches: 6. Germline V gives CDR1 SGHRS, CDR2 YFSETQ. This CDR3 contains 16 residues. The CDR3 nucleotides are TGCGCCAGCAGCTTCAAACTAGCGGGAAAACAAGAGACCCAGTACTTC. Translation gives CASSFKLAGKQETQYF.

The V gene is TRBV4-2, the J gene TRBJ2-3, with 10 positions matching TRBD2. The CDR3 spans 17 residues. After removal of 5 bases from V and 0 bases from J, the junction contained 8 bases not matched to a gene. Germline V CDR1 and CDR2: LGHNA, YNFKEQ. The CDR3 region is CASSRRASGSSTDTQYF. CDR3 nucleotide sequence: TGTGCCAGCAGCAGGCGGGCTAGCGGGAGTAGCACAGATACGCAGTATTTT.

This chain joins TRBV28 and TRBJ2-3; D gene uncertain. CDR3 length equals 12 residues. CDR1 is MDHEN, CDR2 SYDVKM, per germline. Deletions cut 7 bases from V and 0 bases from J, with 5 bases between. This chain's CDR3 is CASMTSTDTQYF. The CDR3 coding sequence is TGTGCCAGCATGACTAGCACAGATACGCAGTATTTT.

The rearrangement links TRBV7-2 to TRBJ1-2; the D is unclear. The V end lost 4 bases, the J end lost 9 bases, and 18 bases lay between the germline ends. The CDR3 runs to 14 residues. Germline V gene sequence: CDR1 SGHTA, CDR2 FQGNSA. The CDR3 DNA reads TGTGCCAGCAGCTCCAACACGCTTCAAGGACGCTACACCTTC. This codes for CASSSNTLQGRYTF.

CDR3 region: CASSHGQRNNSPLHF. The DNA of the CDR3 is TGTGCCAGCAGCCACGGACAGCGAAATAATTCACCCCTCCACTTT. The genes are TRBV27 and TRBJ1-6; a possible D gene is TRBD1 (6 bases). V gave up 6 bases and J gave up 5 bases, with 14 bases separating them. This CDR3 comprises 15 residues. Per the germline V gene, CDR1 is MNHEY and CDR2 is SMNVEV (reference sequence).

The chain combines TRBV7-9 with TRBJ2-7; D assignment may be TRBD1 or TRBD2 (5 bases each). The ends were cut back, 3 bases at V and 5 bases at J, with 14 bases in the middle. Germline V gene lookup returns CDR1 SEHNR and CDR2 FQNEAQ (reference sequence). The CDR3 spans 14 residues. CDR3 DNA: TGTGCCAGCAGCTTGGCGGGTTGGGGGAACGAGCAGTACTTC. It translates to CASSLAGWGNEQYF.